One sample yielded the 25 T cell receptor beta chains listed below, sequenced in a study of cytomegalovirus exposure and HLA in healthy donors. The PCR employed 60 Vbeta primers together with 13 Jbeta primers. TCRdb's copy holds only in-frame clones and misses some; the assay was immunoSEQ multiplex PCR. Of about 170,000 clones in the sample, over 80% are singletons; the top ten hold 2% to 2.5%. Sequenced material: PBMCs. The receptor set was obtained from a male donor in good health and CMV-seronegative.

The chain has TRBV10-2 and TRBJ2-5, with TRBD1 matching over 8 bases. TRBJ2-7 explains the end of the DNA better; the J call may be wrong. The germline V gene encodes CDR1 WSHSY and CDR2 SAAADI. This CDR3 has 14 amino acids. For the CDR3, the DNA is TGCGCCAGCAAGGTGACAGGGGATAGCTACGAGCAGTACTTC. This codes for CASKVTGDSYEQYF.

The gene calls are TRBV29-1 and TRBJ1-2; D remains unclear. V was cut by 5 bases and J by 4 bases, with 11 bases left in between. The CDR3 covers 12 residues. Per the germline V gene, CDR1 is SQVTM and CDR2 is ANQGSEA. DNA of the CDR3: TGCAGCGTTCTGTGGGCATCCTATGGCTACACCTTC. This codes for CSVLWASYGYTF.

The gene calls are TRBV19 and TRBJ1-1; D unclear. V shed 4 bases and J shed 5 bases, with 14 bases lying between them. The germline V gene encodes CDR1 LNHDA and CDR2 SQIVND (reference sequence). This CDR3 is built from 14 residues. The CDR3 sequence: CASSTAHGSTEAFF. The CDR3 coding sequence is TGTGCCAGTAGTACCGCACATGGGAGTACTGAAGCTTTCTTT.

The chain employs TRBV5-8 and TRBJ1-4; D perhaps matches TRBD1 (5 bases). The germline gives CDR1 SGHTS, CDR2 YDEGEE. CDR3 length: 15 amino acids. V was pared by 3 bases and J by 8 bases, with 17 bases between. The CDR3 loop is CASSYSRGESEKLFF. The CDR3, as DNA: TGTGCCAGCAGCTACTCTAGGGGCGAGAGCGAAAAACTGTTTTTT.

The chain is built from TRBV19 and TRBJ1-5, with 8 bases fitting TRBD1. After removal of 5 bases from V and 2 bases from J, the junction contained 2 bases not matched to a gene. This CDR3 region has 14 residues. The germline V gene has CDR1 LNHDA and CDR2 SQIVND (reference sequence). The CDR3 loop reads CASSSTGGNQPQHF. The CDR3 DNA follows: TGTGCCAGTAGTTCGACAGGGGGCAATCAGCCCCAGCATTTT.

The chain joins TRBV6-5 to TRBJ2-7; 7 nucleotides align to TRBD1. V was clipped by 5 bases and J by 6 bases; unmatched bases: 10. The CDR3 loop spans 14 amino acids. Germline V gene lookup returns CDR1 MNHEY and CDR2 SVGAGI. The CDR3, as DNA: TGTGCCAGCAGTCGGACAGGTCTTTGCTGCGAGCAGTACTTC. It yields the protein CASSRTGLCCEQYF.

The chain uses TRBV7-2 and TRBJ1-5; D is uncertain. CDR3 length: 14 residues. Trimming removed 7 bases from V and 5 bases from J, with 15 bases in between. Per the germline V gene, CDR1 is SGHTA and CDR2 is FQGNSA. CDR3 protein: CASTLAGRYQPQHF. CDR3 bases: TGTGCCAGCACCCTAGCGGGCAGATATCAGCCCCAGCATTTT.

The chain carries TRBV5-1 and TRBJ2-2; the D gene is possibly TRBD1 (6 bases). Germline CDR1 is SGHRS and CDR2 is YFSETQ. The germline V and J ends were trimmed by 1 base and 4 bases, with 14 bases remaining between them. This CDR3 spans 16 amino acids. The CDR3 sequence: CASSLPLDRFTGELFF. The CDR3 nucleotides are TGCGCCAGCAGCTTGCCCCTGGACAGATTCACCGGGGAGCTGTTTTTT. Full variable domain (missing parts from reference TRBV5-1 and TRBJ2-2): KAGVTQTPRYLIKTRGQQVTLSCSPISGHRSVSWYQQTPGQGLQFLFEYFSETQRNKGNFPGRFSGRQFSNSRSEMNVSTLELGDSALYLCASSLPLDRFTGELFFGEGSRLTVL.

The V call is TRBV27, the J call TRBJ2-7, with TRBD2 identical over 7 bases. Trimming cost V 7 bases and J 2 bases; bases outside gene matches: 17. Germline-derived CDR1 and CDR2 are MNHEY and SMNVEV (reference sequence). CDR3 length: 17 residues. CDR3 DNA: TGTGCCAGCATCAAATACCTGGGAGGGGCAGAAACCTACGAGCAGTACTTC. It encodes CASIKYLGGAETYEQYF.

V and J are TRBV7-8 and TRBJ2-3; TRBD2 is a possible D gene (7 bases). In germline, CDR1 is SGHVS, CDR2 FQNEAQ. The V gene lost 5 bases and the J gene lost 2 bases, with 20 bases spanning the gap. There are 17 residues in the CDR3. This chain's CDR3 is CASSRTHGGPNTDTQYF. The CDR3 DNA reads TGTGCCAGCAGCCGAACCCACGGGGGGCCTAACACAGATACGCAGTATTTT.

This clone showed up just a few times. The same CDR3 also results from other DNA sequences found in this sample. CDR3 coding DNA: TGTGCCAGTAGTATTAGGGGTGACACTGAAGCTTTCTTT. Protein sequence: CASSIRGDTEAFF. V and J are TRBV19 and TRBJ1-1, with D possibly being TRBD1 (5 bases). Trimming pared 3 bases from V and 3 bases from J, leaving 8 bases between. Germline-derived CDR1 and CDR2 are LNHDA and SQIVND (reference sequence). The CDR3 consists of 13 residues.

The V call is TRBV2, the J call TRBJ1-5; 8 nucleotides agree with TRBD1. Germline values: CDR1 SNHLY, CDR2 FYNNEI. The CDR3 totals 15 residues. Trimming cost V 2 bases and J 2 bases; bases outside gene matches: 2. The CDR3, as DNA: TGTGCCAGCAGTGAATTGGGACAGGGCAATCAGCCCCAGCATTTT. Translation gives CASSELGQGNQPQHF.

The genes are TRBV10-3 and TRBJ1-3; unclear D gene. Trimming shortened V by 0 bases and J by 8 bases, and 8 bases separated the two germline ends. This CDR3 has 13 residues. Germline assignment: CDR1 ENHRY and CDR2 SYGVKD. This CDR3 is CAISESAADTIYF. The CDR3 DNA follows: TGTGCCATCAGTGAGTCCGCTGCGGACACCATATATTTT.

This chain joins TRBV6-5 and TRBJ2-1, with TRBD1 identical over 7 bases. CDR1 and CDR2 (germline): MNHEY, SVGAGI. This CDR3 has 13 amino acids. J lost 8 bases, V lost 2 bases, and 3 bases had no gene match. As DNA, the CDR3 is TGTGCCAGCAGTTACAAGCAGGGGGATGAGCAGTTCTTC. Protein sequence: CASSYKQGDEQFF.

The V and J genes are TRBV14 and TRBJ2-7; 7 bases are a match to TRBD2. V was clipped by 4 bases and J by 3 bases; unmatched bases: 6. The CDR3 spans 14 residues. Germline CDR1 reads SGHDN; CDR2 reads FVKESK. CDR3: CASSPRTGGYEQYF. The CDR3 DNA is TGTGCCAGCAGCCCCAGGACGGGGGGCTACGAGCAGTACTTC.

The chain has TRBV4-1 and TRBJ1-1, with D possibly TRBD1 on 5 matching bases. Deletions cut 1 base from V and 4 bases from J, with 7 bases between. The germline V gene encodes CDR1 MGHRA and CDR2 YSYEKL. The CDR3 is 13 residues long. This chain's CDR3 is CASSQVGLTEAFF. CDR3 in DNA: TGCGCCAGCAGCCAAGTGGGACTCACTGAAGCTTTCTTT.

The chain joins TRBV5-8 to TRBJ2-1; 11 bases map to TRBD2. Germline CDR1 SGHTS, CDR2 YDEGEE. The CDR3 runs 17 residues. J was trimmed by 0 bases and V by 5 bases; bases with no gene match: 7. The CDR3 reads CASRRRLAGFSYNEQFF. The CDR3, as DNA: TGTGCCAGCAGACGGAGACTAGCGGGGTTCTCCTACAATGAGCAGTTCTTC.

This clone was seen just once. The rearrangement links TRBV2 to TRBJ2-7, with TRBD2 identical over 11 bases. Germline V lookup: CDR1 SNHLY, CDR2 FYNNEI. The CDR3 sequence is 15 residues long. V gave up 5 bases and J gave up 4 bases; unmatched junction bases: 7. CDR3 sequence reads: CASSRLAGGHYEQYF. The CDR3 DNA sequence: TGTGCCAGCAGTCGGCTAGCGGGGGGACATTACGAGCAGTACTTC.

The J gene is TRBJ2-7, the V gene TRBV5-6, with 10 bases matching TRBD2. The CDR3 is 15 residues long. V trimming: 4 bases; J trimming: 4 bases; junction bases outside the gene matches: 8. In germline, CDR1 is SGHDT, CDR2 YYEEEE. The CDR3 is CASSGKAGGWYEQYF. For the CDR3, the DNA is TGTGCCAGCAGCGGGAAAGCGGGGGGGTGGTACGAGCAGTACTTC.

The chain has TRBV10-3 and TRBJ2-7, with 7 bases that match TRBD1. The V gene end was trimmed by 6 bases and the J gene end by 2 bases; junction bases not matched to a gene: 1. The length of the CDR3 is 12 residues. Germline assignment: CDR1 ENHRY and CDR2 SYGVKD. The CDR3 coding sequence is TGTGCCATCAGGGGACAGACCTACGAGCAGTACTTC. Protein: CAIRGQTYEQYF.

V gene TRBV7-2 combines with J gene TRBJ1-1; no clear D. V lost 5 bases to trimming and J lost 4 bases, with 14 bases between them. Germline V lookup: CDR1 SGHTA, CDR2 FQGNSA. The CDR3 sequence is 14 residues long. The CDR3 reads CASSPSASGTEAFF. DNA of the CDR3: TGTGCCAGCAGCCCGTCCGCCTCGGGCACTGAAGCTTTCTTT.

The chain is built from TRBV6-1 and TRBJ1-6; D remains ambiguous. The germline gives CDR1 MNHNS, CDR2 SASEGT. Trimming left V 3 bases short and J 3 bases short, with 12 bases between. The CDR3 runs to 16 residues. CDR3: CASSDQAGIYNSPLHF. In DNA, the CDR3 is TGTGCCAGCAGTGATCAGGCAGGAATCTATAATTCACCCCTCCACTTT.

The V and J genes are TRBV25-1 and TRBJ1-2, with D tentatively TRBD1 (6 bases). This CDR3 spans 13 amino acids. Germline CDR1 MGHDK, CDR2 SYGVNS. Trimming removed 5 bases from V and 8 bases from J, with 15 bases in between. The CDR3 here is CASSKGTPRGYTF. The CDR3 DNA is TGTGCCAGCAGTAAAGGGACACCTCGGGGCTACACCTTC.

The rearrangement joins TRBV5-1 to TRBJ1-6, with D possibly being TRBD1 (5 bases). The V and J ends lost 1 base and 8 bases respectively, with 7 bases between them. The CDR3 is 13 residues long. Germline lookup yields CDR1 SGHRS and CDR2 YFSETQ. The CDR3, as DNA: TGCGCCAGCAGCTTGTTGGGGCATTCACCCCTCCACTTT. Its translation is CASSLLGHSPLHF.

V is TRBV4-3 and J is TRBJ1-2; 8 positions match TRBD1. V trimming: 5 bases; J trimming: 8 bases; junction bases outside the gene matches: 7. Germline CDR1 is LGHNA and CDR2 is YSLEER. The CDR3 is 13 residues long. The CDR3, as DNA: TGCGCCAGCAGCGAGGACAGGGTAAACGGCTACACCTTC. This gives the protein CASSEDRVNGYTF.